This TCR beta chain comes out of a study of blood T cell repertoires in COVID-19. Whole-study context: Acute and convalescent COVID-19 specimens originated in the United States, Italy and Spain. Sources were T cells, B-cell-depleted T cells, or PBMCs; the material itself was cDNA or gDNA.

Germline CDR1 SGHNT, CDR2 YYREEE (reference sequence). This CDR3 spans 13 amino acids. V was shortened by 4 bases and J by 7 bases, with 15 bases between the two germline ends. As handled by the study authors: Reference gene primers were amplified, and this amplification served to estimate nucleated cell counts. Only in-frame clones appear in the TCRdb table, and some are missing; sequencing was by immunoSEQ multiplex PCR. For V, J and clone size, that table is used; D and trimming come from the DNA. Of about 240,000 clones in the sample, approximately 90% were seen once. Source material: peripheral blood. J is TRBJ2-7 and V is TRBV5-4; possible D gene TRBD2, 5 bases. The TCR was taken from a man aged 55 to 70 who had recovered from COVID-19. CDR3 residues: CASSPTSSREQYF. The CDR3 DNA is TGTGCCAGCAGCCCTACTAGTTCGAGGGAGCAGTACTTC.